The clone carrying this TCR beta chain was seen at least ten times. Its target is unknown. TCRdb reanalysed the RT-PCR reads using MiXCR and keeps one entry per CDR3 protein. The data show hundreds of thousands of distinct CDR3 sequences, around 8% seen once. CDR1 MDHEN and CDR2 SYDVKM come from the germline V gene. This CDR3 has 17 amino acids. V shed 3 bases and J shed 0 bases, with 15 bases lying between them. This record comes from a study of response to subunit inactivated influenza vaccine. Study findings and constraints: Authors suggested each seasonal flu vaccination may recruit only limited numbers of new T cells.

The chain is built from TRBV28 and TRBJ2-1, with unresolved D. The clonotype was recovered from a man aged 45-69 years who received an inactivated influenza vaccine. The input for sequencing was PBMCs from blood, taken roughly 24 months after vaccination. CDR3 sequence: CASSFAVLLSSYNEQFF. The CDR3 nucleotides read TGTGCCAGCAGTTTCGCGGTCCTACTTAGCTCCTACAATGAGCAGTTCTTC.